The 32 T cell receptor beta chains listed next were all sequenced from one sample in a study of T cell responses to AZD1222 COVID-19 vaccine. Produced via immunoSEQ multiplex PCR; TCRdb's table is partial and in-frame only. The table shows 95,000 to 110,000 clones, with around 86% occurring only once. Sample: peripheral blood, taken 28 days after the second dose of the MenACWY control vaccine. The receptor set was obtained from an adult who received the MenACWY meningococcal vaccine as a control.

This chain uses TRBV7-2 with TRBJ2-7; the D is unclear. This CDR3 is built from 12 residues. The V end lost 3 bases, the J end lost 4 bases, and 7 bases lay between the germline ends. Germline lookup yields CDR1 SGHTA and CDR2 FQGNSA. This chain's CDR3 is CASSFERYEQYF. The CDR3 DNA is TGTGCCAGCAGCTTCGAACGTTACGAGCAGTACTTC.

This sequence joins TRBV3-1 (or the pseudogene TRBV3-2) and TRBJ1-2; D possibly corresponds to TRBD1 (6 bases). V shed 6 bases and J shed 1 base, with 15 bases lying between them. This CDR3 has 15 amino acids. Per the germline V gene, CDR1 is LGHDT and CDR2 is YNNKEL (reference sequence). CDR3 bases: TGTGCCAGCAGAACATACAGGGCCGGTAACTATGGCTACACCTTC. Translation: CASRTYRAGNYGYTF.

The V and J genes are TRBV10-1 and TRBJ1-6; D is undetermined. This CDR3 spans 13 amino acids. V was cut by 0 bases and J by 9 bases, with 6 bases left in between. CDR1 and CDR2 (germline): WNHNN, SYGVQD (reference sequence). Here the CDR3 DNA reads TGCGCCAGCAGTGAGTCGGGAGGTTCACCCCTCCACTTT. Translating it yields CASSESGGSPLHF.

The chain joins TRBV4-2 to TRBJ1-2; D is unclear. The V end lost 1 base, the J end lost 2 bases, and 11 bases lay between the germline ends. CDR1 is LGHNA and CDR2 is YNFKEQ in the germline V gene. The CDR3 has 15 amino acids. CDR3 sequence reads: CASSQAVSSNYGYTF. In nucleotides, the CDR3 is TGTGCCAGCAGCCAAGCTGTCAGTTCAAACTATGGCTACACCTTC.

CDR3: CASSLTPGFEAFF. The CDR3 bases are TGTGCCAGCAGCCTTACGCCTGGGTTTGAAGCTTTCTTT. This rearrangement joins TRBV7-2 to TRBJ1-1; D call uncertain. This CDR3 region has 13 residues. Looked up from germline, CDR1 is SGHTA and CDR2 is FQGNSA. V was cut by 5 bases and J by 7 bases, with 14 bases left in between.

The chain couples TRBV5-1 to TRBJ1-3; D unresolved. The CDR3 covers 16 residues. Trimming left V 2 bases short and J 2 bases short, with 14 bases between. Germline V CDR1 and CDR2: SGHRS, YFSETQ. CDR3 nucleotides: TGCGCCAGCAGCTTCGACTCACTTAGGGCTGGAAACACCATATATTTT. Its translation: CASSFDSLRAGNTIYF.

V is TRBV6-5 and J is TRBJ1-5; D not resolved. Germline CDR1 MNHEY, CDR2 SVGAGI. V was clipped by 7 bases and J by 10 bases, with 14 bases between them. This CDR3 comprises 12 residues. This CDR3 is CASTHLGGPQHF. The CDR3 DNA follows: TGTGCCAGCACCCATCTGGGTGGACCCCAGCATTTT.

This chain uses TRBV11-2 with TRBJ1-2; D possibly corresponds to TRBD1 (5 bases). The CDR3 has 15 amino acids. Germline values: CDR1 SGHAT, CDR2 FQNNGV. The V gene lost 5 bases and the J gene lost 0 bases, with 13 bases spanning the gap. This CDR3 is CASSPGPPPNYGYTF. The CDR3 coding sequence is TGTGCCAGCAGCCCAGGGCCGCCACCTAACTATGGCTACACCTTC. Full variable domain (rest looked up from reference TRBV11-2 and TRBJ1-2): EAGVAQSPRYKIIEKRQSVAFWCNPISGHATLYWYQQILGQGPKLLIQFQNNGVVDDSQLPKDRFSAERLKGVDSTLKIQPAKLEDSAVYLCASSPGPPPNYGYTFGSGTRLTVV.

The CDR3 DNA follows: TGTGCCACCAGTGACGGCGGGGAGCTGTTTTTT. It is translated as CATSDGGELFF. The V gene is TRBV24-1, the J gene TRBJ2-2; D is uncertain. Germline CDR1 is KGHDR and CDR2 is SFDVKD. V was clipped by 4 bases and J by 7 bases, with 3 bases between them. The CDR3 contains 11 residues.

This sequence joins TRBV12-3 or TRBV12-4 and TRBJ2-7, with D unclear. CDR3 length equals 13 residues. Trimming pared 5 bases from V and 6 bases from J, leaving 14 bases between. The CDR3 loop is CASSLGPLREQYF. The CDR3 DNA sequence: TGTGCCAGCAGTCTAGGGCCCCTTCGCGAGCAGTACTTC.

The chain links TRBV7-2 to TRBJ2-7, with 11 bases aligning to TRBD2. Trimming cost V 5 bases and J 3 bases; bases outside gene matches: 3. CDR1 is SGHTA and CDR2 is FQGNSA in the germline V gene. The CDR3 contains 14 residues. The CDR3 reads CASSPGTSGYEQYF. DNA of the CDR3: TGTGCCAGCAGCCCAGGGACTAGCGGCTACGAGCAGTACTTC.

The rearrangement joins TRBV5-1 to TRBJ2-3, with TRBD1 matching 9 bases. The CDR3 has 15 amino acids. Germline trimming cut 4 bases from V and 5 bases from J; bases unmatched to any gene: 8. Germline V gene sequence: CDR1 SGHRS, CDR2 YFSETQ. CDR3 sequence reads: CASSQGQGGLDTQYF. The CDR3 DNA reads TGCGCCAGCAGCCAGGGACAGGGAGGCTTAGATACGCAGTATTTT.

The CDR3 DNA reads as TGTGCCAGCAGCACTACAGGGGTCTACACCTTC. This gives the protein CASSTTGVYTF. The chain recombines TRBV9 with TRBJ1-2, with TRBD1 identical over 7 bases. The CDR3 has 11 residues. Germline trimming cut 4 bases from V and 10 bases from J; bases unmatched to any gene: 4. Per the germline V gene, CDR1 is SGDLS and CDR2 is YYNGEE.

The V and J genes are TRBV30 and TRBJ1-3, with 7 bases lining up with TRBD1. There are 14 residues in the CDR3. Trimming removed 0 bases from V and 4 bases from J; junction bases left unmatched: 3. CDR1 and CDR2 from the germline V gene are GTSNPN and SVGIG (reference sequence). CDR3 coding DNA: TGTGCCTGGAGTGTGGGGACAGCCGGAAACACCATATATTTT. As protein: CAWSVGTAGNTIYF.

The chain joins TRBV5-1 to TRBJ1-4, with D possibly matching TRBD1 (5 bases). Trimming left V 4 bases short and J 4 bases short, with 11 bases between. The CDR3 is 14 residues long. Germline V gene sequence: CDR1 SGHRS, CDR2 YFSETQ. The CDR3 DNA is TGCGCCAGCAGCCTTGACAGCTTTAATGAAAAACTGTTTTTT. As protein: CASSLDSFNEKLFF.

The gene calls are TRBV3-1 (or the pseudogene TRBV3-2) and TRBJ1-2; tentative D call: TRBD1 (6 bases). The CDR3 runs 17 residues. Trimming stripped 7 bases from V and 4 bases from J, with 25 bases between. Germline CDR1 and CDR2: LGHDT and YNNKEL (reference sequence). CDR3 loop: CASTSNEPRDTLYGYTF. CDR3 DNA sequence: TGTGCCAGCACCAGCAACGAACCCCGGGACACCCTCTATGGCTACACCTTC.

For the CDR3, the DNA is TGTGCCAGCAGTTTAGGCTTTAGCGGGGGCTACGAGCAGTACTTC. Residues: CASSLGFSGGYEQYF. The chain links TRBV28 to TRBJ2-7; 9 bases fit TRBD2. The germline V gene encodes CDR1 MDHEN and CDR2 SYDVKM. The trim removed 2 bases at V and 3 bases at J, leaving 5 bases unmatched. This CDR3 spans 15 amino acids.

This rearrangement joins TRBV11-2 to TRBJ1-4, with a possible D match to TRBD1 (5 bases). This CDR3 has 16 amino acids. Germline V gives CDR1 SGHAT, CDR2 FQNNGV. Trimming removed 1 base at V and 8 bases at J, with 17 bases between. The CDR3 loop is CASSLVETVTGEKLFF. In DNA, the CDR3 is TGTGCCAGCAGCTTAGTCGAGACAGTTACGGGGGAAAAACTGTTTTTT. The variable domain in full, completed from reference TRBV11-2 and TRBJ1-4, reads EAGVAQSPRYKIIEKRQSVAFWCNPISGHATLYWYQQILGQGPKLLIQFQNNGVVDDSQLPKDRFSAERLKGVDSTLKIQPAKLEDSAVYLCASSLVETVTGEKLFFGSGTQLSVL.

This clone was recorded a few times. The V call is TRBV27, the J call TRBJ2-2; 7 bases fit TRBD1. V was pared by 5 bases and J by 7 bases, with 7 bases of the junction left unmatched. This CDR3 spans 14 amino acids. The germline CDR1 and CDR2 sequences are MNHEY and SMNVEV (reference sequence). The CDR3 nucleotides read TGTGCCAGCAGTGCGACAGGGTTGCACGGGGAGCTGTTTTTT. Amino acid sequence: CASSATGLHGELFF.

V is TRBV6-2 or TRBV6-3 and J is TRBJ1-1; perhaps TRBD1 as D (5 bases). The CDR3 loop spans 15 amino acids. Trimming pared 3 bases from V and 1 base from J, leaving 12 bases between. In germline, CDR1 is MNHEY, CDR2 SVGEGT. The CDR3 sequence: CASSYYGTANTEAFF. Written as DNA, the CDR3 is TGTGCCAGCAGTTATTACGGGACGGCGAACACTGAAGCTTTCTTT.

The V gene is TRBV18, the J gene TRBJ1-3; D not certain. The CDR3 covers 15 residues. The germline V and J ends were trimmed by 3 bases and 0 bases, with 9 bases remaining between them. CDR1 is KGHSH, CDR2 LQKENI, per germline. The CDR3 DNA follows: TGTGCCAGCTCACCCGAGTTCCTCTCTGGAAACACCATATATTTT. The encoded protein is CASSPEFLSGNTIYF.

V usage is TRBV30 and J usage is TRBJ2-7; D unresolved. From germline, CDR1 is GTSNPN and CDR2 SVGIG (reference sequence). This CDR3 has 10 residues. Trimming left V 3 bases short and J 5 bases short, with 5 bases between. The DNA for the CDR3 is TGTGCCTGGAGCAGAGACGAGCAGTACTTC. Translating it yields CAWSRDEQYF.

This clone was seen only once. The rearrangement links TRBV11-3 to TRBJ2-1; weak D call: TRBD2 (6 bases). Trimming pared 6 bases from V and 7 bases from J, leaving 16 bases between. The CDR3 totals 14 residues. Germline V CDR1 and CDR2: SGHNT, YENEEA. Here the CDR3 DNA reads TGTGCCAGCAGAGGGGACTCCCTAGAGAATGAGCAGTTCTTC. It specifies CASRGDSLENEQFF.

This chain connects TRBV6-1 to TRBJ1-5; tentative D call: TRBD1 (5 bases). CDR3 length: 16 amino acids. V lost 3 bases, J lost 1 base, and 13 bases lay in between. Germline V gene lookup returns CDR1 MNHNS and CDR2 SASEGT. The CDR3 region has the DNA TGTGCCAGCAGTGATCAGGGCCGGGGCAGCAATCAGCCCCAGCATTTT. Amino acids: CASSDQGRGSNQPQHF.

V gene TRBV19 combines with J gene TRBJ2-1, with 10 bases matching TRBD2. With V trimmed by 7 bases and J by 5 bases, 11 bases remained unmatched. Germline CDR1 and CDR2: LNHDA and SQIVND (reference sequence). CDR3 size: 16 residues. The CDR3, as DNA: TGTGCCAGTAAATCAAGCGGGGGGGCCAATGACAATGAGCAGTTCTTC. It translates to CASKSSGGANDNEQFF. The full variable domain, in which reference TRBV19 and TRBJ2-1 provide the parts outside the CDR3, is DGGITQSPKYLFRKEGQNVTLSCEQNLNHDAMYWYRQDPGQGLRLIYYSQIVNDFQKGDIAEGYSVSREKKESFPLTVTSAQKNPTAFYLCASKSSGGANDNEQFFGPGTRLTVL.

The J gene is TRBJ1-2, the V gene TRBV2, with D possibly matching TRBD1 (5 bases). The germline gives CDR1 SNHLY, CDR2 FYNNEI. CDR3 length equals 11 residues. V lost 6 bases and J 5 bases, leaving 7 bases between the germline ends. CDR3 coding DNA: TGTGCCAGCAGACAGGAATATGGCTACACCTTC. This sequence encodes CASRQEYGYTF.

This sequence joins TRBV5-8 and TRBJ1-1; D not resolved. Germline V gene lookup returns CDR1 SGHTS and CDR2 YDEGEE. Deletions cut 0 bases from V and 4 bases from J, with 19 bases between. CDR3 length equals 17 residues. CDR3 coding DNA: TGTGCCAGCAGCTTGGCCGTCGATCACCCGCTTCCCACTGAAGCTTTCTTT. Its protein is CASSLAVDHPLPTEAFF.

The V call is TRBV4-2, the J call TRBJ2-3, with D unresolved. Germline CDR1 reads LGHNA; CDR2 reads YNFKEQ. The CDR3 loop spans 17 amino acids. V was cut by 3 bases and J by 5 bases, with 21 bases left in between. The CDR3 region has the DNA TGTGCCAGCAGCCAGGCCTGGGCCAGTGGGCAGAAAGATACGCAGTATTTT. This codes for CASSQAWASGQKDTQYF.

The V and J genes are TRBV13 and TRBJ2-7; no definite D call. Germline assignment: CDR1 PRHDT and CDR2 FYEKMQ (reference sequence). The CDR3 spans 13 residues. V gave up 3 bases and J gave up 3 bases, with 9 bases separating them. Here the CDR3 reads CASSFSRFYEQYF. CDR3 DNA: TGTGCCAGCAGCTTTAGTAGGTTCTACGAGCAGTACTTC.

The V call is TRBV7-2, the J call TRBJ2-7; 8 bases map to TRBD1. The CDR3 loop spans 14 amino acids. The V segment lost 0 bases and the J segment 3 bases; nucleotides outside the gene matches: 1. Looked up from germline, CDR1 is SGHTA and CDR2 is FQGNSA. The chain's CDR3 is CASSLAGQDYEQYF. CDR3 coding DNA: TGTGCCAGCAGCTTAGCGGGACAGGACTACGAGCAGTACTTC.

This chain connects TRBV28 to TRBJ1-2; no clear D gene. CDR1 and CDR2 (germline): MDHEN, SYDVKM. The ends were cut back, 2 bases at V and 4 bases at J, with 5 bases in the middle. This CDR3 comprises 12 residues. The CDR3 spells CASSLPVYGYTF. In nucleotides, the CDR3 is TGTGCCAGCAGTTTACCGGTCTATGGCTACACCTTC.

This clone showed up just once. The V call is TRBV19, the J call TRBJ1-2, with D perhaps TRBD1 (5 bases). This CDR3 contains 15 residues. The germline V gene encodes CDR1 LNHDA and CDR2 SQIVND (reference sequence). V lost 3 bases to trimming and J lost 4 bases, with 15 bases between them. The CDR3 nucleotides are TGTGCCAGTAGTATGCGGGACCCCCGGGGCTATGGCTACACCTTC. It codes for CASSMRDPRGYGYTF.